A single sample is the source of the 2 T cell receptor beta chains below, sequenced in a study of PD-L1 blockade in urothelial cancer. Sequencing was performed with immunoSEQ multiplex PCR; in TCRdb, only in-frame clones are kept and a portion is missing. In the table there are roughly 50,000 clones, 70% to 80% of which are singletons. The sample was PBMCs, taken around atezolizumab (anti-PD-L1) treatment. All receptors derive from a man between 70 and 80 years old with urothelial cancer.

The chain combines TRBV9 with TRBJ2-3; TRBD2 matches 11 bases. The CDR3 totals 16 residues. J gave up 5 bases and V 0 bases, and 5 bases lay outside the gene matches. CDR1 is SGDLS and CDR2 is YYNGEE in the germline V gene. CDR3 bases: TGTGCCAGCAGCGTAGGGACCGGGACTAGCGGAGATACGCAGTATTTT. It codes for CASSVGTGTSGDTQYF.

The chain combines TRBV7-3 with TRBJ2-1; TRBD2 might be the D (5 bases). Looked up from germline, CDR1 is SGHTA and CDR2 is FQGTGA. V was pared by 1 base and J by 9 bases, with 10 bases between. The CDR3 consists of 13 residues. CDR3 amino acids: CASSLIREGEQFF. CDR3 DNA sequence: TGTGCCAGCAGCTTAATTCGCGAGGGTGAGCAGTTCTTC.